This T cell receptor beta chain derives from a study of T-cell memory formation after mild COVID-19. From the 5' RACE reads, TCRdb called clonotypes with MiXCR, one entry per CDR3 protein. The sample holds some 450,000 distinct CDR3 sequences, 20% seen once. The J segment lost 5 bases and the V segment lost 5 bases, leaving 8 bases of the junction unmatched. Germline assignment: CDR1 SGHTA and CDR2 FQGNSA. The CDR3 extends over 15 amino acids. The sequence derives from an adult woman who had mild COVID-19 (a few samples of this study predate the infection). Cell type and time point are not known. The chain is built from TRBV7-2 and TRBJ2-1; 8 nucleotides match TRBD2. The sample comprised PBMCs or a T cell subset sorted from them (not recorded which). The CDR3, as DNA: TGTGCCAGCAGCCCTGGGGGCGGGGGGAACAATGAGCAGTTCTTC. Encoded protein: CASSPGGGGNNEQFF. The full variable domain, rest sourced from reference TRBV7-2 and TRBJ2-1, is GAGVSQSPSNKVTEKGKDVELRCDPISGHTALYWYRQSLGQGLEFLIYFQGNSAPDKSGLPSDRFSAERTGGSVSTLTIQRTQQEDSAVYLCASSPGGGGNNEQFFGPGTRLTVL.